These 12 T cell receptor beta chains were all obtained from the same sample, sequenced in a study of T cells in tumors after PD-1 blockade. Some clones are missing from TCRdb's copy, which holds only in-frame ones; the method was immunoSEQ multiplex PCR. The sample lists about 59,000 clones; just under 80% were seen once. Sequencing used PBMCs, obtained before anti-PD-1 treatment. The receptors here all came from a human donor with basal cell carcinoma.

This clone was seen only a few times. The J gene is TRBJ1-5, the V gene TRBV3-1 (or the pseudogene TRBV3-2); D gene ambiguous. V lost 0 bases and J 2 bases, leaving 8 bases between the germline ends. The CDR3 covers 15 residues. Germline lookup yields CDR1 LGHDT and CDR2 YNNKEL (reference sequence). CDR3 nucleotide sequence: TGTGCCAGCAGCCAAGATTTTACAGGCAATCAGCCCCAGCATTTT. Translated, it gives CASSQDFTGNQPQHF.

This clone appeared once. The gene calls are TRBV3-1 (or the pseudogene TRBV3-2) and TRBJ2-5, with a weak D call TRBD2 (6 bases). V shed 2 bases and J shed 5 bases, with 6 bases lying between them. Per the germline V gene, CDR1 is LGHDT and CDR2 is YNNKEL (reference sequence). There are 12 residues in the CDR3. For the CDR3, the DNA is TGTGCCAGCAGCCAACGGGGGGAGACCCAGTACTTC. Protein product: CASSQRGETQYF.

This chain connects TRBV3-1 (or the pseudogene TRBV3-2) to TRBJ1-1, with TRBD1 as a possible D gene (5 bases). The ends were cut back, 1 base at V and 5 bases at J, with 11 bases in the middle. The CDR3 totals 14 residues. CDR1 is LGHDT and CDR2 is YNNKEL in the germline V gene (reference sequence). The CDR3 DNA sequence: TGTGCCAGCAGCCAAGGCGCAGGGAGGACTGAAGCTTTCTTT. Encoded protein: CASSQGAGRTEAFF.

This sequence joins TRBV4-1 and TRBJ1-4; possible D gene TRBD1, 5 bases. Germline CDR1 is MGHRA and CDR2 is YSYEKL. The CDR3 loop spans 16 amino acids. Trimming removed 1 base from V and 10 bases from J, with 19 bases in between. The CDR3: CASSQGAWLQGGKLFF. CDR3 coding DNA: TGCGCCAGCAGCCAAGGGGCTTGGCTCCAGGGTGGAAAACTGTTTTTT.

This chain joins TRBV10-3 and TRBJ1-2, with D perhaps TRBD1 (5 bases). Germline values: CDR1 ENHRY, CDR2 SYGVKD. The length of the CDR3 is 12 residues. V shed 6 bases and J shed 8 bases, with 13 bases lying between them. CDR3 sequence (DNA): TGTGCCATCAGCCGGGACCGAGGGGGCTACACCTTC. Translation: CAISRDRGGYTF.

The J gene is TRBJ2-7, the V gene TRBV12-5, with D perhaps matching TRBD1 (5 bases). V dropped 3 bases and J dropped 0 bases, with 6 bases sitting between them. Germline CDR1 is LGHNT and CDR2 is FRNRAP. The CDR3 has 13 residues. CDR3 nucleotide sequence: TGTGCTAGTGGTTTAACAGGCTCCTACGAGCAGTACTTC. Its translation: CASGLTGSYEQYF.

The chain is built from TRBV9 and TRBJ2-3; D gene unclear. This CDR3 is built from 14 residues. CDR1 is SGDLS and CDR2 is YYNGEE in the germline V gene. Deletions cut 3 bases from V and 2 bases from J, with 10 bases between. Written as DNA, the CDR3 is TGTGCCAGCAGCGGACCGGGTCTCACAGATACGCAGTATTTT. It encodes CASSGPGLTDTQYF.

This clone was picked up one time. The genes are TRBV5-6 and TRBJ1-1; D remains ambiguous. The germline CDR1 and CDR2 sequences are SGHDT and YYEEEE. Trimming stripped 3 bases from V and 3 bases from J, with 18 bases between. CDR3 length: 16 residues. The CDR3 region is CASSSEAGRWDTEAFF. The CDR3 coding sequence is TGTGCCAGCAGCTCCGAGGCCGGCAGGTGGGACACTGAAGCTTTCTTT.

The gene calls are TRBV5-1 and TRBJ2-6; D gene ambiguous. The V and J ends lost 4 bases and 0 bases respectively, with 11 bases between them. CDR3 length: 16 amino acids. Germline CDR1 SGHRS, CDR2 YFSETQ. The CDR3 protein is CASSLTPLSGANVLTF. CDR3 coding DNA: TGCGCCAGCAGCCTAACTCCTCTCTCTGGGGCCAACGTCCTGACTTTC. Combining the CDR3 with reference TRBV5-1 and TRBJ2-6 gives the whole variable domain KAGVTQTPRYLIKTRGQQVTLSCSPISGHRSVSWYQQTPGQGLQFLFEYFSETQRNKGNFPGRFSGRQFSNSRSEMNVSTLELGDSALYLCASSLTPLSGANVLTFGAGSRLTVL.

J is TRBJ2-1 and V is TRBV12-5, with 9 bases that match TRBD2. In germline, CDR1 is LGHNT, CDR2 FRNRAP. CDR3 length: 15 amino acids. V shed 1 base and J 5 bases; nucleotides not matched to a gene: 3. In DNA, the CDR3 is TGTGCTAGTGGTTTGGGACTAGCGGACAACAATGAGCAGTTCTTC. This encodes CASGLGLADNNEQFF.

The V and J genes are TRBV5-1 and TRBJ1-1; 10 positions match TRBD1. J lost 9 bases, V lost 4 bases, and 12 bases had no gene match. CDR3 length: 15 amino acids. Germline V gene sequence: CDR1 SGHRS, CDR2 YFSETQ. DNA for the CDR3: TGCGCCAGCAGCCCCGGGACAGGGGATGCTCGGCAAGCTTTCTTT. The encoded protein is CASSPGTGDARQAFF.

The chain is built from TRBV11-1 and TRBJ2-7, with 9 bases aligning to TRBD1. J lost 4 bases, V lost 3 bases, and 4 bases had no gene match. CDR3 length: 14 amino acids. Germline V gene data show CDR1 as SGHAT and CDR2 as FQDESV (reference sequence). The CDR3 bases are TGTGCCAGCAGCTTTGGGACAGGGATTTACGAGCAGTACTTC. This gives the protein CASSFGTGIYEQYF.